The rows below give T cell receptor beta chains drawn from one sample of a study of CD8+ T cells in alopecia areata. Method: immunoSEQ multiplex PCR; TCRdb's copy keeps in-frame clones and lacks some. The data hold over 250,000 clones, with approximately 60% observed a single time. The sequencing used CD4+ T cells sorted from blood, collected at week 52, from a patient treated with tofacitinib. These receptors all stem from a human donor with alopecia areata. Both conserved end residues are part of each CDR3. The order of the fields is J gene, V gene, clone size, D gene, CDR3 protein, CDR3 DNA. The D gene is left open where the match is weak. The size of a clone is reported for some rows only, either as once, few or many, or as a class for expanded clones.

>TRBJ2-5|TRBV6-5|-|-
CASTPRWSQETQYF
TGTGCCAGCACCCCCAGGTGGTCTCAAGAGACCCAGTACTTC
>TRBJ2-1|TRBV7-9|-|TRBD1
CASSTPGQGSHEQFF
TGTGCCAGCAGCACCCCGGGACAGGGTTCCCATGAGCAGTTCTTC
>TRBJ1-2|TRBV27|-|TRBD1
CASSSWTGANYGYTF
TGTGCCAGCAGTTCTTGGACAGGTGCTAACTATGGCTACACCTTC
>TRBJ1-1|TRBV7-8|once|-
CASSPPGTSNTEAFF
TGTGCCAGCAGCCCGCCAGGGACATCTAACACTGAAGCTTTCTTT
>TRBJ2-1|TRBV7-7|few|-
CASSLSWGDEQFF
TGTGCTAGCAGCTTAAGTTGGGGAGATGAGCAGTTCTTC
>TRBJ2-7|TRBV9|-|-
CASSAGPPPGEQYF
TGTGCCAGCAGCGCGGGACCGCCACCCGGCGAGCAGTACTTC
>TRBJ2-7|TRBV5-1|-|TRBD1
CASSRGQREVSYEQYF
TGCGCCAGCAGCAGGGGACAGCGAGAGGTCTCCTACGAGCAGTACTTC
>TRBJ2-3|TRBV9|few|-
CASSAGAYTDTQYF
TGTGCCAGCAGCGCCGGGGCTTACACAGATACGCAGTATTTT
>TRBJ2-7|TRBV9|-|-
CASSPGRRVGEQYF
TGTGCCAGCAGCCCAGGGCGGAGGGTTGGTGAGCAGTACTTC
>TRBJ2-7|TRBV2|-|TRBD1
CATSTGRRYEQYF
TGTGCCACTTCGACAGGGCGTCGGTACGAGCAGTACTTC
>TRBJ1-2|TRBV10-3|-|-
CAVRGNDYGYTF
TGTGCCGTCAGGGGTAATGACTATGGCTACACCTTC
>TRBJ1-1|TRBV5-1|few|TRBD1
CASSSTGTGATEAFF
TGCGCCAGCAGCTCCACCGGGACAGGGGCCACTGAAGCTTTCTTT
>TRBJ2-5|TRBV7-9|few|-
CASSLRETGGQETQYF
TGTGCCAGCAGCTTAAGGGAGACAGGAGGACAAGAGACCCAGTACTTC
>TRBJ2-5|TRBV7-9|few|-
CASSLVEETQYF
TGTGCCAGCAGCTTAGTGGAAGAGACCCAGTACTTC
>TRBJ2-5|TRBV7-2|-|TRBD2
CASRRAGGAEETQYF
TGTGCCAGCAGGCGCGCCGGGGGGGCCGAAGAGACCCAGTACTTC
>TRBJ2-2|TRBV6-5|-|-
CASSYPGAAELFF
TGTGCCAGCAGTTACCCAGGGGCAGCGGAGCTGTTTTTT
>TRBJ2-2|TRBV9|-|-
CASSVQETSGELFF
TGTGCCAGCAGCGTCCAGGAAACATCCGGGGAGCTGTTTTTT
>TRBJ2-3|TRBV7-3|-|TRBD2
CASSPGLATDTQYF
TGTGCCAGCAGCCCGGGACTAGCGACAGATACGCAGTATTTT
>TRBJ1-6|TRBV25-1|-|-
CASSEFQGYNSPLHF
TGTGCCAGCAGTGAATTCCAGGGGTATAATTCACCCCTCCACTTT
>TRBJ2-5|TRBV30|-|-
CAWGRETQYF
TGTGCCTGGGGGAGGGAGACCCAGTACTTC
>TRBJ2-7|TRBV5-6|-|-
CASSSTGTLYEQYF
TGTGCCAGCAGCTCGACCGGGACACTCTACGAGCAGTACTTC
>TRBJ2-5|TRBV5-1|-|TRBD2
CASSFGTSGETQYF
TGCGCCAGCAGCTTCGGGACTAGCGGGGAGACCCAGTACTTC
>TRBJ1-1|TRBV19|few|-
CASKRPETEAFF
TGTGCCAGTAAGAGGCCCGAAACTGAAGCTTTCTTT
>TRBJ2-5|TRBV4-2|few|-
CASSQDPQETQYF
TGTGCCAGCAGCCAAGATCCCCAAGAGACCCAGTACTTC
>TRBJ1-6|TRBV25-1|few|-
CASSEFNSPLHF
TGTGCCAGCAGTGAATTTAATTCACCCCTCCACTTT
>TRBJ2-1|TRBV30|-|-
CAWGSSYNEQFF
TGTGCCTGGGGGAGCTCCTACAATGAGCAGTTCTTC
>TRBJ1-6|TRBV5-1|-|-
CASSSGHPANNSPLHF
TGCGCCAGCAGCTCAGGACACCCCGCGAATAATTCACCCCTCCACTTT
>TRBJ1-2|TRBV4-1|-|TRBD1
CASSQAFDRDGGYTF
TGCGCCAGCAGCCAGGCTTTCGACAGGGATGGTGGCTACACCTTC
>TRBJ1-1|TRBV29-1|-|-
CSVGYGTEAFF
TGCAGCGTTGGGTACGGCACTGAAGCTTTCTTT